The 26 T cell receptor beta chains below come from one sample, sequenced in a study of vaccination effects on CD4 cells after COVID-19. This table comes from immunoSEQ multiplex PCR, and its TCRdb copy is limited to in-frame clones, with some not included. The sample yields more than 65,000 clones, 70% to 90% seen once. These receptors have no identified antigens. Before sequencing took place, the ViraFEST assay used viral peptide pools to expand antigen-specific CD4+ T cells. Culturing for about ten days preceded CD4+ T cell isolation. Subjects were given two BNT162b2 or mRNA-1273 vaccine doses. The material was CD4+ T cells from PBMCs cultured with HCoV-229E spike peptides, obtained after COVID-19 vaccination. The receptors originated from a human donor who received a COVID-19 vaccine.

The chain joins TRBV18 to TRBJ2-3; no firm D call. Trimming shortened V by 2 bases and J by 1 base, and 10 bases separated the two germline ends. The CDR3 extends over 15 amino acids. Germline V gene sequence: CDR1 KGHSH, CDR2 LQKENI. This CDR3 is CASSPEYIRTDTQYF. The CDR3 coding sequence is TGTGCCAGCTCACCAGAGTACATACGCACAGATACGCAGTATTTT.

This clone came up once. V and J are TRBV2 and TRBJ1-3; possibly TRBD1 for D (6 bases). The germline V and J ends were trimmed by 6 bases and 0 bases, with 15 bases remaining between them. CDR1 and CDR2 from the germline V gene are SNHLY and FYNNEI. The CDR3 loop spans 16 amino acids. CDR3 sequence reads: CASSKQGTNSGNTIYF. The CDR3 nucleotides are TGTGCCAGCAGCAAGCAAGGGACAAACTCTGGAAACACCATATATTTT.

The V and J genes are TRBV19 and TRBJ1-4; 7 bases line up with TRBD1. There are 16 residues in the CDR3. In germline, CDR1 is LNHDA, CDR2 SQIVND (reference sequence). V lost 5 bases and J lost 0; bases outside the gene matches: 6. CDR3 loop: CASSPRQGPTNEKLFF. CDR3 DNA sequence: TGTGCCAGTAGTCCGCGACAGGGACCAACTAATGAAAAACTGTTTTTT.

The rearrangement uses TRBV5-1 and TRBJ1-6; D is unclear. CDR1 and CDR2 from the germline V gene are SGHRS and YFSETQ. Trimming shortened V by 0 bases and J by 7 bases, and 14 bases separated the two germline ends. CDR3 size: 16 residues. Here the CDR3 reads CASSLARGSWNSPLHF. DNA of the CDR3: TGCGCCAGCAGCTTGGCGCGGGGAAGTTGGAATTCACCCCTCCACTTT.

This clone has a handful of counts. The chain links TRBV6-2 or TRBV6-3 to TRBJ2-7; D remains unclear. The CDR3 runs to 15 residues. Trimming cost V 5 bases and J 2 bases, with 16 bases left between them. Germline V gene sequence: CDR1 MNHEY, CDR2 SVGEGT. The CDR3 spells CASSRWEGGAYEQYV. The CDR3 bases are TGTGCCAGCAGTAGATGGGAAGGCGGTGCCTACGAGCAGTACGTC.

V gene TRBV16 combines with J gene TRBJ1-2; 7 bases are a match to TRBD1. Germline CDR1 and CDR2: KGHSY and FQNENV. The CDR3 spans 15 residues. The V gene end was trimmed by 6 bases and the J gene end by 2 bases; junction bases not matched to a gene: 9. CDR3 protein: CASSTILQGNYGYTF. In DNA, the CDR3 is TGTGCCAGCAGTACAATCCTACAGGGGAACTATGGCTACACCTTC. Variable domain in full (rest from reference TRBV16 and TRBJ1-2): GEEVAQTPKHLVRGEGQKAKLYCAPIKGHSYVFWYQQVLKNEFKFLISFQNENVFDETGMPKERFSAKCLPNSPCSLEIQATKLEDSAVYFCASSTILQGNYGYTFGSGTRLTVV.

The chain links TRBV19 to TRBJ1-4; weak D call: TRBD1 (5 bases). The CDR3 totals 18 residues. Trimming removed 2 bases at V and 8 bases at J, with 24 bases between. Germline values: CDR1 LNHDA, CDR2 SQIVND (reference sequence). The CDR3, as DNA: TGTGCCAGTAGTATAAGAATCGGAGGGACGTACCCGAGGGAAAAACTGTTTTTT. It translates to CASSIRIGGTYPREKLFF. The complete variable domain, with remaining parts taken from reference TRBV19 and TRBJ1-4, reads DGGITQSPKYLFRKEGQNVTLSCEQNLNHDAMYWYRQDPGQGLRLIYYSQIVNDFQKGDIAEGYSVSREKKESFPLTVTSAQKNPTAFYLCASSIRIGGTYPREKLFFGSGTQLSVL.

This chain links TRBV5-4 with TRBJ2-5; 12 nucleotides match TRBD1. With 2 bases clipped from V and 4 bases from J, the junction kept 3 bases outside the gene matches. The CDR3 runs 15 residues. Germline V gene lookup returns CDR1 SGHNT and CDR2 YYREEE (reference sequence). The CDR3 here is CASSLGTGGGETQYF. In DNA form, the CDR3 reads TGTGCCAGCAGCTTAGGGACAGGGGGCGGAGAGACCCAGTACTTC.

J is TRBJ1-1 and V is TRBV9; D is undetermined. The CDR3 is made up of 14 amino acids. CDR1 and CDR2 from the germline V gene are SGDLS and YYNGEE. V was cut by 1 base and J by 1 base, with 8 bases left in between. The CDR3 region is CASSVQERNTEAFF. DNA for the CDR3: TGTGCCAGCAGCGTACAGGAGCGGAACACTGAAGCTTTCTTT. The full variable domain, rest sourced from reference TRBV9 and TRBJ1-1, is DSGVTQTPKHLITATGQRVTLRCSPRSGDLSVYWYQQSLDQGLQFLIQYYNGEERAKGNILERFSAQQFPDLHSELNLSSLELGDSALYFCASSVQERNTEAFFGQGTRLTVV.

V gene TRBV12-3 or TRBV12-4 combines with J gene TRBJ1-1; no clear D. CDR3 length: 12 residues. With 6 bases removed from V and 1 base from J, the gap between germline ends came to 6 bases. In DNA, the CDR3 is TGTGCCAGCAGAGGCAGGAACACTGAAGCTTTCTTT. Its translation is CASRGRNTEAFF.

This clone was detected a few times. The chain employs TRBV5-6 and TRBJ1-2; TRBD1 might be the D (5 bases). Germline V gives CDR1 SGHDT, CDR2 YYEEEE. V was cut by 4 bases and J by 7 bases, with 14 bases left in between. This CDR3 region has 13 residues. CDR3 loop: CASSLERGRGYTF. Here the CDR3 DNA reads TGTGCCAGCAGCCTGGAAAGGGGACGTGGCTACACCTTC.

This clone showed up just a few times. This rearrangement joins TRBV12-3 or TRBV12-4 to TRBJ1-6; TRBD1 is a possible D gene (5 bases). The CDR3 spans 12 residues. Trimming took 6 bases from V and 8 from J, leaving 8 bases between them. As DNA, the CDR3 is TGTGCCAGCAGCCCAGGGTATTCACCCCTCCACTTT. Its protein is CASSPGYSPLHF.

The rearrangement uses TRBV12-3 or TRBV12-4 and TRBJ2-3; D not certain. This CDR3 region has 11 residues. The ends were cut back, 0 bases at V and 6 bases at J, with 1 base in the middle. CDR3 loop: CASSLADTQYF. CDR3 bases: TGTGCCAGCAGTTTAGCGGATACGCAGTATTTT.

This clone was observed once. The chain has TRBV10-2 and TRBJ2-7, with 9 bases that match TRBD1. The CDR3 extends over 15 amino acids. With 1 base clipped from V and 3 bases from J, the junction kept 4 bases outside the gene matches. Germline V gives CDR1 WSHSY, CDR2 SAAADI. DNA for the CDR3: TGCGCCAGCAGTGAGTTCGGGACAGGGAGCTACGAGCAGTACGTC. It encodes CASSEFGTGSYEQYV.

The chain carries TRBV5-1 and TRBJ2-3, with a weak D call TRBD2 (5 bases). Germline loops: CDR1 SGHRS, CDR2 YFSETQ. The CDR3 loop spans 15 amino acids. Trimming pared 2 bases from V and 2 bases from J, leaving 12 bases between. Written as DNA, the CDR3 is TGCGCCAGCAGCTTCTACGGGATCTTCACAGATACGCAGTATTTT. Translated, it gives CASSFYGIFTDTQYF.

Concerning this clone itself: Other DNA sequences from this sample encode an identical CDR3 as well. This chain links TRBV15 with TRBJ2-3; no clear D gene. The CDR3 runs to 13 residues. V shed 1 base and J shed 3 bases, with 5 bases lying between them. The germline CDR1 and CDR2 sequences are LNHNV and YYDKDF (reference sequence). CDR3 DNA: TGTGCCACCAGCAGAGTTTCGACAGATACGCAGTATTTT. This encodes CATSRVSTDTQYF.

The V call is TRBV6-5, the J call TRBJ2-2, with D possibly being TRBD1 (6 bases). Germline-derived CDR1 and CDR2 are MNHEY and SVGAGI. V lost 5 bases to trimming and J lost 4 bases, with 14 bases between them. CDR3 size: 15 residues. The CDR3 nucleotides are TGTGCCAGCAGTCGGAGGACAGTTAGCACCGGGGAGCTGTTTTTT. It translates to CASSRRTVSTGELFF.

The rearrangement uses TRBV9 and TRBJ1-1; tentatively, D is TRBD1 (6 bases). CDR1 and CDR2 from the germline V gene are SGDLS and YYNGEE. Trimming removed 4 bases from V and 6 bases from J, with 13 bases in between. CDR3 length: 13 residues. CDR3 sequence (DNA): TGTGCCAGCAGCTCGGGGGGGGCCCCTGAAGCTTTCTTT. Protein sequence: CASSSGGAPEAFF.

J is TRBJ2-5 and V is TRBV3-1 (or the pseudogene TRBV3-2); D not certain. The CDR3 is made up of 12 amino acids. CDR1 and CDR2 (germline): LGHDT, YNNKEL (reference sequence). Trimming removed 4 bases from V and 2 bases from J, with 5 bases in between. The DNA of the CDR3 is TGTGCCAGCAGCCGGGTGCAAGAGACCCAGTACTTC. Protein sequence: CASSRVQETQYF.

The chain joins TRBV6-5 to TRBJ1-5; 7 nucleotides align to TRBD1. This CDR3 contains 14 residues. Unmatched junction bases numbered 8, after V lost 6 bases and J lost 6 bases. Germline CDR1 and CDR2: MNHEY and SVGAGI. The CDR3 region has the DNA TGTGCCAGCAGGGCGTTAAGGGGGCTTCAGCCCCAGCATTTT. Translated: CASRALRGLQPQHF.

A single count supports this clone. V and J are TRBV5-1 and TRBJ1-2; tentative D call: TRBD1 (5 bases). The V and J ends lost 0 bases and 5 bases respectively, with 14 bases between them. CDR1 is SGHRS and CDR2 is YFSETQ in the germline V gene. The CDR3 is 15 amino acids. The CDR3 region is CASSLDGHQPYGYTF. The CDR3 DNA sequence: TGCGCCAGCAGCTTGGACGGACACCAACCTTATGGCTACACCTTC.

The rearrangement links TRBV2 to TRBJ1-1; D not certain. Trimming cost V 3 bases and J 1 base, with 12 bases left between them. The CDR3 has 15 residues. CDR1 and CDR2 from the germline V gene are SNHLY and FYNNEI. CDR3 coding DNA: TGTGCCAGCAGTGACAACCCCGGATGGAACACTGAAGCTTTCTTT. It encodes CASSDNPGWNTEAFF.

There are a few counts of this clone. The chain has TRBV3-1 (or the pseudogene TRBV3-2) and TRBJ2-2; TRBD2 matches at 10 bases. The CDR3 totals 16 residues. J lost 4 bases, V lost 3 bases, and 5 bases had no gene match. CDR1 and CDR2 from the germline V gene are LGHDT and YNNKEL (reference sequence). CDR3 protein: CASSQSGGARTGELFF. CDR3 DNA sequence: TGTGCCAGCAGCCAGAGCGGGGGGGCCCGCACCGGGGAGCTGTTTTTT.

This chain uses TRBV5-8 with TRBJ1-1; 7 positions agree with TRBD1. CDR1 and CDR2 from the germline V gene are SGHTS and YDEGEE. The CDR3 length is 17 residues. V lost 4 bases, J lost 0 bases, and 12 bases stayed unmatched. This chain's CDR3 is CASSGHLTGTLNTEAFF. The CDR3 DNA sequence: TGTGCCAGCAGCGGACACCTGACAGGGACCTTGAACACTGAAGCTTTCTTT. Combining the CDR3 with reference TRBV5-8 and TRBJ1-1 gives the whole variable domain EAGVTQSPTHLIKTRGQQATLRCSPISGHTSVYWYQQALGLGLQFLLWYDEGEERNRGNFPPRFSGRQFPNYSSELNVNALELEDSALYLCASSGHLTGTLNTEAFFGQGTRLTVV.

This clone was recorded once. V and J are TRBV7-9 and TRBJ2-4, with TRBD1 matching over 7 bases. There are 12 residues in the CDR3. CDR1 SEHNR and CDR2 FQNEAQ come from the germline V gene (reference sequence). Trimming at V came to 2 bases and at J to 8 bases, leaving 0 bases not matched to a gene. The CDR3 region is CASSLQGDIQYF. The CDR3 DNA is TGTGCCAGCAGCTTACAGGGGGACATTCAGTACTTC.

The chain recombines TRBV19 with TRBJ2-6, with 10 bases matching TRBD1. J gave up 3 bases and V 6 bases, and 8 bases lay outside the gene matches. Germline V CDR1 and CDR2: LNHDA, SQIVND (reference sequence). This CDR3 has 17 amino acids. CDR3 in amino acids: CASSRQGAQSGANVLTF. The CDR3 DNA is TGTGCCAGTAGCCGACAGGGGGCGCAAAGTGGGGCCAACGTCCTGACTTTC.